The present T cell receptor beta chain was sequenced within a study of blood T cells in healthy people across ages. Donors ranged from about 6 to 90 years old and were healthy Caucasians in Russia. Together with a sample-barcoded 5' primer, a J-beta primer mix was included in a second PCR lasting about 7 to 11 cycles. Each of the samples gave a minimum of 2.5 million paired-end reads that contained CDR3. TCRdb re-called the 5' RACE reads through MiXCR, storing one row per CDR3 protein. The sample holds some 760,000 distinct CDR3 sequences, around 25% seen once. This CDR3 has 15 residues. The V and J ends lost 8 bases and 7 bases, in that order; junction bases with no gene match: 12. Germline V gives CDR1 SGHAT, CDR2 FQDESV (reference sequence). These records were also assigned to another study, of T cells of mothers and their children. That source reports: Using the M1S primer, the second PCR added sample barcodes along with 2-4 random nucleotides. It was found that thymic selection shapes TCR recombination output similarly in related and unrelated pairs.

The sample was blood. V usage is TRBV11-1 and J usage is TRBJ2-2; 8 bases map to TRBD1. This TCR was recovered from a boy aged 10-17 years in good health. For the CDR3, the DNA is TGTGCCAGCGGACCGTCGACAGGGGAAGGCGGGGAGCTGTTTTTT. This gives the protein CASGPSTGEGGELFF. Using reference TRBV11-1 and TRBJ2-2 for the parts outside the CDR3, the full variable domain is EAEVAQSPRYKITEKSQAVAFWCDPISGHATLYWYRQILGQGPELLVQFQDESVVDDSQLPKDRFSAERLKGVDSTLKIQPAELGDSAMYLCASGPSTGEGGELFFGEGSRLTVL.